The T cell receptor beta chain described here comes from a study of T cell responses to AZD1222 COVID-19 vaccine. Overall study: Recipients boosted at about 4 weeks or about 12 weeks are pooled.

Notes on this clone: The antigen is unknown.

Unmatched junction bases numbered 3, after V lost 2 bases and J lost 5 bases. Germline V lookup: CDR1 MDHEN, CDR2 SYDVKM. This CDR3 region has 15 residues. The study's findings and limits: The reported proportion of spike-specific TCRs targeting unmutated variant regions was nearly half.

Sequencing was performed with immunoSEQ multiplex PCR; in TCRdb, only in-frame clones are kept and a portion is missing. The profile shows about 170,000 clones, approximately 92% of them singletons. The source of this sequence is an adult in good health. The chain carries TRBV28 and TRBJ2-2; 9 bases map to TRBD2. Sample: peripheral blood, taken on day 0 of AZD1222 vaccination. CDR3 protein: CASSLSLAGTGELFF. The DNA for the CDR3 is TGTGCCAGCAGTTTAAGTCTAGCGGGGACCGGGGAGCTGTTTTTT.